Each of the 16 T cell receptor beta chains below was sequenced from the same sample in a study of fetal regulatory T cell absence and autoimmunity. Produced via immunoSEQ multiplex PCR; TCRdb's table is partial and in-frame only. In the table there are around 100,000 clones, around 72% of which are singletons. Sequencing was performed on pancreas tissue. Receptors were obtained from a male donor with IPEX syndrome.

The chain uses TRBV23-1 and TRBJ2-7; 14 bases align to TRBD2. TRBV23-1 is placed among ORFs of uncertain function. The CDR3 is 20 amino acids. V gave up 7 bases and J gave up 1 base; unmatched junction bases: 18. This CDR3 reads CASNPTVTSGRARVSYEQYF. CDR3 sequence (DNA): TGCGCCAGCAACCCAACGGTGACTAGCGGGAGGGCCCGTGTTTCCTACGAGCAGTACTTC.

J is TRBJ2-7 and V is TRBV5-4; D ambiguous. The ends were cut back, 5 bases at V and 1 base at J, with 7 bases in the middle. The V gene's germline CDR1 is SGHNT and CDR2 YYREEE (reference sequence). The CDR3 length is 12 residues. The CDR3 is CASSILSYEQYF. The CDR3 region has the DNA TGTGCCAGCAGTATCCTATCCTACGAGCAGTACTTC. Full variable domain (outside the CDR3, taken from reference TRBV5-4 and TRBJ2-7): ETGVTQSPTHLIKTRGQQVTLRCSSQSGHNTVSWYQQALGQGPQFIFQYYREEENGRGNFPPRFSGLQFPNYSSELNVNALELDDSALYLCASSILSYEQYFGPGTRLTVT.

CDR3 nucleotide sequence: TGTGCCAGCAGCCCCCCGGACGGATTACCAAAAAACATTCAGTACTTC. Amino acids: CASSPPDGLPKNIQYF. V gene TRBV7-9 combines with J gene TRBJ2-4, with no clear D. Trimming took off 5 bases at V and 4 bases at J, with 18 bases between the two ends. The CDR3 length is 16 residues. Germline CDR1 is SEHNR and CDR2 is FQNEAQ (reference sequence).

V gene TRBV2 combines with J gene TRBJ2-3; D unclear. With 6 bases removed from V and 7 bases from J, the gap between germline ends came to 11 bases. CDR1 and CDR2 (germline): SNHLY, FYNNEI. CDR3 length: 12 amino acids. DNA of the CDR3: TGTGCCAGCAGCGAACTACGCAATACGCAGTATTTT. This translates into CASSELRNTQYF.

The chain couples TRBV19 to TRBJ1-2; TRBD1 agrees at 7 bases. The germline V gene has CDR1 LNHDA and CDR2 SQIVND (reference sequence). The CDR3 is 15 residues long. Trimming took 7 bases from V and 2 from J; bases not matched to a gene: 10. The CDR3 region is CASKPSDRINYGYTF. The CDR3 DNA reads TGTGCCAGTAAACCCTCGGACAGGATAAACTATGGCTACACCTTC.

J is TRBJ1-2 and V is TRBV4-2; D is perhaps TRBD1 (5 bases). Germline V gene data show CDR1 as LGHNA and CDR2 as YNFKEQ. This CDR3 is 16 amino acids long. V was cut by 0 bases and J by 1 base, with 12 bases left in between. The DNA for the CDR3 is TGTGCCAGCAGCCAAGACTTTTCCCAGGGTAACTATGGCTACACCTTC. Its translation: CASSQDFSQGNYGYTF.

This sequence joins TRBV7-2 and TRBJ2-5; 7 bases are shared with TRBD2. The CDR3 contains 14 residues. V gave up 3 bases and J gave up 3 bases; unmatched junction bases: 4. Per the germline V gene, CDR1 is SGHTA and CDR2 is FQGNSA. The CDR3 region is CASSLAGREETQYF. DNA for the CDR3: TGTGCCAGCAGCTTGGCGGGGAGGGAAGAGACCCAGTACTTC.

The gene calls are TRBV2 and TRBJ1-1, with 9 bases aligning to TRBD1. Germline V gives CDR1 SNHLY, CDR2 FYNNEI. CDR3 length: 15 amino acids. The V and J ends lost 6 bases and 0 bases, in that order; junction bases with no gene match: 5. DNA for the CDR3: TGTGCCAGCAGGGGACAGGGAAGGGTGAACACTGAAGCTTTCTTT. Translated: CASRGQGRVNTEAFF.

This chain joins TRBV2 and TRBJ1-1, with a weak D call TRBD1 (6 bases). The germline CDR1 and CDR2 sequences are SNHLY and FYNNEI. The CDR3 runs 13 residues. CDR3 sequence: CGSVGAANTEAFF. Written as DNA, the CDR3 is TGTGGGAGTGTGGGGGCAGCGAACACTGAAGCTTTCTTT.

Here the CDR3 DNA reads TGTGCCAGCAGTTTACCTAGCGGGTGCTACGAGCAGTACTTC. Amino acid sequence: CASSLPSGCYEQYF. This chain links TRBV27 with TRBJ2-7, with 8 bases fitting TRBD2. CDR1 is MNHEY, CDR2 SMNVEV, per germline (reference sequence). J was trimmed by 3 bases and V by 2 bases; bases with no gene match: 3. The CDR3 loop spans 14 amino acids.

V and J are TRBV6-1 and TRBJ2-2, with TRBD1 identical over 10 bases. Trimming at V came to 0 bases and at J to 8 bases, leaving 9 bases not matched to a gene. The CDR3 contains 17 residues. CDR1 and CDR2 (germline): MNHNS, SASEGT. As DNA, the CDR3 is TGTGCCAGCAGTGAAGCGGAAGTGACAGGGGGCAGGGGGGAGCTGTTTTTT. Translating gives CASSEAEVTGGRGELFF.

This clone came up a few times. The rearrangement uses TRBV6-5 and TRBJ1-2; possibly TRBD1 for D (6 bases). Germline V gene data show CDR1 as MNHEY and CDR2 as SVGAGI. CDR3 size: 13 residues. Trimming removed 4 bases at V and 0 bases at J, with 6 bases between. The CDR3 DNA reads as TGTGCCAGCAGTTGGGACACTAACTATGGCTACACCTTC. This codes for CASSWDTNYGYTF.

CDR3 protein: CASSYVAGGGYTF. The CDR3 DNA reads as TGTGCCAGCAGCTATGTGGCTGGGGGCGGGTACACCTTC. The chain is built from TRBV27 and TRBJ1-2; possibly TRBD1 for D (6 bases). Trimming removed 6 bases from V and 11 bases from J, with 19 bases in between. This CDR3 region has 13 residues. CDR1 and CDR2 from the germline V gene are MNHEY and SMNVEV (reference sequence).

This clone was seen just once. V is TRBV2 and J is TRBJ1-2, with TRBD1 as a possible D gene (5 bases). This CDR3 has 13 residues. With 6 bases removed from V and 0 bases from J, the gap between germline ends came to 8 bases. Germline V CDR1 and CDR2: SNHLY, FYNNEI. CDR3 region: CASRGTSNYGYTF. CDR3 coding DNA: TGTGCCAGCAGGGGGACCTCTAACTATGGCTACACCTTC.

This sequence joins TRBV9 and TRBJ1-1; 11 bases match TRBD1. The CDR3 sequence is 15 residues long. Unmatched junction bases numbered 9, after V lost 4 bases and J lost 7 bases. Germline CDR1 reads SGDLS; CDR2 reads YYNGEE. CDR3 loop: CASSPRDRGLSEAFF. The DNA of the CDR3 is TGTGCCAGCAGCCCCCGGGACAGGGGGTTAAGTGAAGCTTTCTTT. The complete variable domain, with remaining parts taken from reference TRBV9 and TRBJ1-1, reads DSGVTQTPKHLITATGQRVTLRCSPRSGDLSVYWYQQSLDQGLQFLIQYYNGEERAKGNILERFSAQQFPDLHSELNLSSLELGDSALYFCASSPRDRGLSEAFFGQGTRLTVV.

This chain uses TRBV4-3 with TRBJ2-2; 8 nucleotides match TRBD2. V trimming: 4 bases; J trimming: 7 bases; junction bases outside the gene matches: 8. This CDR3 is built from 15 residues. CDR1 is LGHNA, CDR2 YSLEER, per germline. The CDR3 loop is CASSPRYGRGGELFF. The CDR3 DNA reads as TGCGCCAGCAGCCCCAGATACGGGAGGGGCGGGGAGCTGTTTTTT.